The next 27 T cell receptor beta chains were all read from a single sample in a study of blood T cell repertoires in COVID-19. The protocol was immunoSEQ multiplex PCR, while the TCRdb copy is restricted to in-frame clones and leaves out a portion. Among about 86,000 clones listed, around four fifths were seen once. Sequencing was done on a sample of peripheral blood. All receptors derive from a woman aged 80 or older with active or convalescent COVID-19.

This clone was seen a handful of times. The V gene is TRBV30, the J gene TRBJ1-5; no definite D call. The CDR3 spans 13 residues. Germline V CDR1 and CDR2: GTSNPN, SVGIG (reference sequence). V lost 2 bases to trimming and J lost 4 bases, with 9 bases between them. The CDR3 nucleotides are TGTGCCTGGAGTTATCAGTGGAATCAGCCCCAGCATTTT. This gives the protein CAWSYQWNQPQHF.

The chain is built from TRBV30 and TRBJ1-6, with D unclear. Germline V gene data show CDR1 as GTSNPN and CDR2 as SVGIG (reference sequence). Trimming removed 1 base at V and 8 bases at J, with 9 bases between. CDR3 length: 13 amino acids. The CDR3 reads CAWSATADSPLHF. CDR3 in DNA: TGTGCCTGGAGTGCAACAGCGGATTCACCCCTCCACTTT.

J is TRBJ1-1 and V is TRBV5-1; no clear D. The length of the CDR3 is 13 residues. From germline, CDR1 is SGHRS and CDR2 YFSETQ. The germline V and J ends were trimmed by 4 bases and 3 bases, with 10 bases remaining between them. The DNA of the CDR3 is TGCGCCAGCAGCCCGACCGGGGACACTGAAGCTTTCTTT. Translated: CASSPTGDTEAFF.

The V gene is TRBV6-2 or TRBV6-3, the J gene TRBJ1-1; 8 nucleotides align to TRBD1. CDR1 and CDR2 from the germline V gene are MNHEY and SVGEGT. V shed 5 bases, J shed 10 bases, and the junction held 9 bases outside the gene matches. The CDR3 has 13 residues. CDR3 sequence reads: CASSKYQGARAFF. CDR3 DNA sequence: TGTGCCAGCAGTAAGTATCAGGGGGCGAGAGCTTTCTTT.

CDR3 region: CASSTWTGPNTEAFF. CDR3 in DNA: TGTGCCAGTAGTACGTGGACAGGACCTAACACTGAAGCTTTCTTT. The chain employs TRBV19 and TRBJ1-1; 7 bases are a match to TRBD1. The V gene's germline CDR1 is LNHDA and CDR2 SQIVND (reference sequence). CDR3 length: 15 residues. The J segment lost 2 bases and the V segment lost 4 bases, leaving 7 bases of the junction unmatched.

This clone appeared once. The chain links TRBV6-1 to TRBJ2-1; 7 bases match TRBD1. The CDR3 loop spans 14 amino acids. From germline, CDR1 is MNHNS and CDR2 SASEGT. Germline trimming cut 0 bases from V and 8 bases from J; bases unmatched to any gene: 4. The CDR3 loop is CASSEAGDSHEQFF. CDR3 bases: TGTGCCAGCAGTGAAGCAGGGGACAGCCATGAGCAGTTCTTC.

The V and J genes are TRBV29-1 and TRBJ2-7, with 7 nucleotides matching TRBD1. Germline V lookup: CDR1 SQVTM, CDR2 ANQGSEA. V gave up 5 bases and J gave up 3 bases; unmatched junction bases: 4. The CDR3 runs 12 residues. The CDR3 sequence: CSVTGEYYEQYF. The CDR3, as DNA: TGCAGCGTTACAGGGGAATACTACGAGCAGTACTTC.

The genes are TRBV24-1 and TRBJ2-7; 7 bases agree with TRBD1. Losses at the gene ends were 1 base for V and 2 bases for J; bases not matched to a gene: 7. CDR1 KGHDR and CDR2 SFDVKD come from the germline V gene. The CDR3 loop spans 16 amino acids. CDR3 nucleotides: TGTGCCACCAGTGATTTTTCGCGACAGGGAACCTACGAGCAGTACTTC. It specifies CATSDFSRQGTYEQYF.

Only a few counts were recorded for this clone. The chain carries TRBV7-6 and TRBJ1-1; TRBD1 aligns across 9 bases. Germline CDR1 and CDR2: SGHVS and FNYEAQ. The length of the CDR3 is 17 residues. Trimming removed 4 bases from V and 5 bases from J; junction bases left unmatched: 14. CDR3 nucleotide sequence: TGTGCCAGCAGCTCAGGGCCGGGACAGGGTTTTTGGACTGAAGCTTTCTTT. As protein: CASSSGPGQGFWTEAFF.

The chain recombines TRBV6-1 with TRBJ2-3; 9 bases match TRBD2. CDR1 is MNHNS and CDR2 is SASEGT in the germline V gene. Trimming removed 1 base from V and 5 bases from J; junction bases left unmatched: 16. The CDR3 spans 19 residues. The CDR3 is CASSEGGWWASGNRDTQYF. The CDR3, as DNA: TGTGCCAGCAGTGAAGGTGGATGGTGGGCTAGCGGGAATCGAGATACGCAGTATTTT.

The chain combines TRBV28 with TRBJ1-5, with 7 bases fitting TRBD1. V trimming: 5 bases; J trimming: 3 bases; junction bases outside the gene matches: 4. The CDR3 is 14 amino acids. CDR1 is MDHEN, CDR2 SYDVKM, per germline. CDR3 amino acids: CASSGGQVNQPQHF. The CDR3 nucleotides are TGTGCCAGCAGTGGTGGACAGGTCAATCAGCCCCAGCATTTT.

V and J are TRBV28 and TRBJ2-3; 7 nucleotides agree with TRBD2. Germline-derived CDR1 and CDR2 are MDHEN and SYDVKM. The CDR3 covers 15 residues. The trim removed 5 bases at V and 0 bases at J, leaving 5 bases unmatched. CDR3 coding DNA: TGTGCCAGCAGTCTTGGGGGGGGGAGCACAGATACGCAGTATTTT. Translating it yields CASSLGGGSTDTQYF.

The rearrangement joins TRBV3-1 (or the pseudogene TRBV3-2) to TRBJ2-3; D is unresolved. V lost 1 base to trimming and J lost 5 bases, with 19 bases between them. The CDR3 runs 17 residues. Per the germline V gene, CDR1 is LGHDT and CDR2 is YNNKEL (reference sequence). The CDR3 reads CASSQASSGFIRDTQYF. The CDR3 nucleotides read TGTGCCAGCAGCCAAGCTAGTTCCGGGTTCATCAGAGATACGCAGTATTTT.

The rearrangement uses TRBV3-1 (or the pseudogene TRBV3-2) and TRBJ2-5; 8 nucleotides line up with TRBD2. The V and J ends lost 5 bases and 1 base, in that order; junction bases with no gene match: 9. The CDR3 has 16 amino acids. Per germline, CDR1 LGHDT and CDR2 YNNKEL (reference sequence). DNA for the CDR3: TGTGCCAGCAGCTTCCGGACTAGCTTGGGCCAAGAGACCCAGTACTTC. Its translation is CASSFRTSLGQETQYF.

V usage is TRBV28 and J usage is TRBJ2-3; TRBD2 agrees at 12 bases. This CDR3 comprises 18 residues. The germline CDR1 and CDR2 sequences are MDHEN and SYDVKM. The ends lost 2 bases at V and 10 bases at J; junction bases unmatched: 16. The CDR3: CASSLGGLAGGRRKPQYF. The DNA of the CDR3 is TGTGCCAGCAGTTTAGGCGGCCTAGCGGGAGGGCGCAGGAAACCGCAGTATTTT.

The chain joins TRBV2 to TRBJ2-1; 10 bases fit TRBD2. This CDR3 spans 16 amino acids. The V gene's germline CDR1 is SNHLY and CDR2 FYNNEI. J lost 6 bases, V lost 3 bases, and 8 bases had no gene match. The CDR3 sequence is CASSEFLAGAVNEQFF. CDR3 coding DNA: TGTGCCAGCAGTGAGTTTCTAGCGGGAGCAGTCAATGAGCAGTTCTTC. Drawing the rest from reference TRBV2 and TRBJ2-1, the complete variable domain is EPEVTQTPSHQVTQMGQEVILRCVPISNHLYFYWYRQILGQKVEFLVSFYNNEISEKSEIFDDQFSVERPDGSNFTLKIRSTKLEDSAMYFCASSEFLAGAVNEQFFGPGTRLTVL.

The V call is TRBV19, the J call TRBJ1-5; TRBD1 matches 8 bases. The CDR3 totals 15 residues. Looked up from germline, CDR1 is LNHDA and CDR2 is SQIVND (reference sequence). V lost 1 base and J lost 5; bases outside the gene matches: 4. In nucleotides, the CDR3 is TGTGCCAGTAGTATAGGAGGACAGGGCCATCAGCCCCAGCATTTT. This sequence encodes CASSIGGQGHQPQHF.

The table lists this clone with a count of one. The chain employs TRBV2 and TRBJ1-2, with a weak D call TRBD1 (6 bases). This CDR3 has 13 residues. From germline, CDR1 is SNHLY and CDR2 FYNNEI. V was shortened by 4 bases and J by 4 bases, with 10 bases between the two germline ends. The CDR3 sequence: CASSVQGGYGYTF. CDR3 in DNA: TGTGCCAGCAGTGTACAGGGCGGCTATGGCTACACCTTC.

This chain joins TRBV2 and TRBJ1-5; maybe TRBD1 (5 bases). V lost 6 bases and J 8 bases, leaving 20 bases between the germline ends. This CDR3 is 15 amino acids long. Germline V gene data show CDR1 as SNHLY and CDR2 as FYNNEI. The CDR3 loop is CASRVDRPTLEPQHF. The DNA for the CDR3 is TGTGCCAGCAGGGTCGACAGACCTACGTTAGAGCCCCAGCATTTT. The full variable domain, rest sourced from reference TRBV2 and TRBJ1-5, is EPEVTQTPSHQVTQMGQEVILRCVPISNHLYFYWYRQILGQKVEFLVSFYNNEISEKSEIFDDQFSVERPDGSNFTLKIRSTKLEDSAMYFCASRVDRPTLEPQHFGDGTRLSIL.

V usage is TRBV19 and J usage is TRBJ2-7, with 10 bases fitting TRBD1. From germline, CDR1 is LNHDA and CDR2 SQIVND (reference sequence). The trim removed 3 bases at V and 6 bases at J, leaving 11 bases unmatched. The CDR3 totals 16 residues. The CDR3 DNA follows: TGTGCCAGTAGTATTGGGACAGGGGCCTCCTTTTCCGAGCAGTACTTC. Protein product: CASSIGTGASFSEQYF.

This chain uses TRBV2 with TRBJ1-5; D gene uncertain. Trimming left V 6 bases short and J 4 bases short, with 13 bases between. This CDR3 spans 14 amino acids. Germline values: CDR1 SNHLY, CDR2 FYNNEI. The chain's CDR3 is CASSPGLSNQPQHF. The CDR3 nucleotides are TGTGCCAGCAGCCCTGGGCTCTCAAATCAGCCCCAGCATTTT.

Regarding this clone: Germline and junction disagree at one end, which may indicate a read error. The CDR3 bases are TGTGCCAGCAGCCCCTCGGCTAGCGGGGGATTGGAGATCTTC. This sequence encodes CASSPSASGGLEIF. The chain has TRBV11-3 and TRBJ2-1, with 10 bases that match TRBD2. CDR3 length equals 14 residues. Germline V CDR1 and CDR2: SGHNT, YENEEA.

The J gene is TRBJ2-5, the V gene TRBV4-3, with D possibly matching TRBD2 (5 bases). Trimming pared 0 bases from V and 11 bases from J, leaving 10 bases between. Germline V CDR1 and CDR2: LGHNA, YSLEER. CDR3 size: 12 residues. CDR3 sequence reads: CASSQDEGKQYF. DNA of the CDR3: TGCGCCAGCAGCCAAGATGAGGGAAAACAGTACTTC.

The CDR3, as DNA: TGCGCCAGCAGCTTAGGGGGCGCGTCTGGGGCCAACGTCCTGACTTTC. Encoded protein: CASSLGGASGANVLTF. The genes are TRBV5-1 and TRBJ2-6; 7 nucleotides line up with TRBD1. Trimming took 2 bases from V and 1 from J; bases not matched to a gene: 3. Germline assignment: CDR1 SGHRS and CDR2 YFSETQ. There are 16 residues in the CDR3.

This clone was seen only once. This chain uses TRBV18 with TRBJ1-2; D is perhaps TRBD1 (6 bases). The CDR3 consists of 17 residues. V was clipped by 4 bases and J by 6 bases, with 24 bases between them. Per the germline V gene, CDR1 is KGHSH and CDR2 is LQKENI. This CDR3 reads CASSQELQGMRADGYTF. The CDR3 DNA sequence: TGTGCCAGCTCACAGGAACTACAGGGTATGCGTGCGGATGGCTACACCTTC.

This clone was seen just once. The chain links TRBV10-3 to TRBJ1-1; perhaps TRBD1 as D (5 bases). The CDR3 is 15 amino acids. The germline CDR1 and CDR2 sequences are ENHRY and SYGVKD. V dropped 0 bases and J dropped 2 bases, with 10 bases sitting between them. CDR3: CAISESRTSNTEAFF. CDR3 sequence (DNA): TGTGCCATCAGTGAGTCTCGGACATCTAACACTGAAGCTTTCTTT.

The chain joins TRBV5-1 to TRBJ2-7, with 13 bases that match TRBD2. Trimming took 1 base from V and 5 from J; bases not matched to a gene: 3. Per germline, CDR1 SGHRS and CDR2 YFSETQ. The CDR3 extends over 15 amino acids. This CDR3 reads CASSLLTSGRNEQYF. CDR3 sequence (DNA): TGCGCCAGCAGCTTGCTGACTAGCGGGAGGAACGAGCAGTACTTC.